This TCR beta chain originates from a study of T cells in Graves' hyperthyroidism and ophthalmopathy. Study-level information: Peripheral blood was taken when the disease was first diagnosed, before any treatment began.

Authors of the study amplified TCR beta CDR3 regions from RNA transcripts. Primed by the HTBI set, a first-round RT-PCR was run on the TCR CDR3. Via MiXCR, TCRdb re-called the multiplex PCR reads, giving one row per CDR3 protein. The sample carries approximately 640,000 distinct CDR3 sequences, roughly 17% recorded once. Together with thyroid ultrasound, orbital computed tomography, serum thyroxine and TRAb, clinical symptoms were used for diagnoses. The authors took PBMCs from over 8.5 ml fresh peripheral blood. The table lists this clonotype with many counts. V was pared by 9 bases and J by 6 bases, with 16 bases of the junction left unmatched. The CDR3 contains 15 residues. Germline lookup yields CDR1 LNHDA and CDR2 SQIVND (reference sequence).

This receptor was obtained from a man aged 50-59 years with Graves' hyperthyroidism. The genes are TRBV19 and TRBJ1-2; 7 bases are a match to TRBD1. The sequencing input was blood. The CDR3 protein is CASKDRSRSSDGYTF. CDR3 nucleotides: TGTGCCAGCAAGGACAGGTCAAGGAGTTCCGATGGCTACACCTTC.